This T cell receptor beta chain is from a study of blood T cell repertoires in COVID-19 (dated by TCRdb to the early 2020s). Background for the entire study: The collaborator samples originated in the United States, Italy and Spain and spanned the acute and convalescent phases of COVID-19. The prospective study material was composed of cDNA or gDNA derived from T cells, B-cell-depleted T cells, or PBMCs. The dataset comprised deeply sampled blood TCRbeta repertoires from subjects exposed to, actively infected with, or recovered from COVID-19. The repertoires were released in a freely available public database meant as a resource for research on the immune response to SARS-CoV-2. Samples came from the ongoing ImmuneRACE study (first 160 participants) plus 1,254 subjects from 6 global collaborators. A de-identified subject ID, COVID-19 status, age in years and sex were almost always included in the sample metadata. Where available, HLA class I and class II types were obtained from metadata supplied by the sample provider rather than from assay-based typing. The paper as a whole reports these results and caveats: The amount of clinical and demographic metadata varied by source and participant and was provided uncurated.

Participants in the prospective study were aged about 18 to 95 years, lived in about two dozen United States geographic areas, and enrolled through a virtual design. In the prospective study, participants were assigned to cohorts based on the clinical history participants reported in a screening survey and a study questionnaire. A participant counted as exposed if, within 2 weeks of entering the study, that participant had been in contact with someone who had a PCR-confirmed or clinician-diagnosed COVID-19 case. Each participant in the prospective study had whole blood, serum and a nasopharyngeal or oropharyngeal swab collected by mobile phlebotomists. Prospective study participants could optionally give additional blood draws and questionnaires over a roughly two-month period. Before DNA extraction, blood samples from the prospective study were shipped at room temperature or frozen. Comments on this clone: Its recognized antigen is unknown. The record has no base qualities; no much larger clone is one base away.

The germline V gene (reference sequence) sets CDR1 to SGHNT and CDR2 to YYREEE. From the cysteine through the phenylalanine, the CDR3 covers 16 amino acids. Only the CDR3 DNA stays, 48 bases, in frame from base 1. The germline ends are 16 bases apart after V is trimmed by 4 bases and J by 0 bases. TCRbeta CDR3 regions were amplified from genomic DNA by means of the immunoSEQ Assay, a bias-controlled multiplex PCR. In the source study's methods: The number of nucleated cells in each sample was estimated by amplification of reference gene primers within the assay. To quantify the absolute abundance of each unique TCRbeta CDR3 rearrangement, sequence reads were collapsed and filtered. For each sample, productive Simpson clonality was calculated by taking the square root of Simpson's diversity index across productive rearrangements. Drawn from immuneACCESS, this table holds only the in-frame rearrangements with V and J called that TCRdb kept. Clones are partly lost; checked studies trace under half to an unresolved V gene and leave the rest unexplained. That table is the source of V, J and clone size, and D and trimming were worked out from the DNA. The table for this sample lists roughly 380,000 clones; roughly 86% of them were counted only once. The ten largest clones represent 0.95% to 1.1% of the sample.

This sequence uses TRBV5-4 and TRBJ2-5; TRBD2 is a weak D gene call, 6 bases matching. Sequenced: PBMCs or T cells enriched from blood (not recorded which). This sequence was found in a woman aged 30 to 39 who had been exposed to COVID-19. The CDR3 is CASSADLAIDQETQYF. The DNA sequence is TGTGCCAGCAGCGCCGATCTAGCGATTGACCAAGAGACCCAGTACTTC.